This T cell receptor beta chain was sequenced during a study of T cell responses to AZD1222 COVID-19 vaccine. General study points: Seropositivity was recorded at baseline in only 6 or 7 AZD1222 recipients.

Using immunoSEQ multiplex PCR, the repertoire was profiled, and TCRdb retains in-frame clones only, with some absent. The sample yields about 120,000 clones, 70% to 90% seen once. This CDR3 has 13 amino acids. V shed 1 base and J shed 4 bases, with 7 bases lying between them. Germline V gene data show CDR1 as SEHNR and CDR2 as FQNEAQ (reference sequence). With regard to this clone: Its antigen is still unknown.

This specimen was peripheral blood, taken on day 0 of AZD1222 vaccination. This chain joins TRBV7-9 and TRBJ1-1; D may be TRBD1 (5 bases). The sequence came from an adult in good health. CDR3 in amino acids: CASSLDQGTEAFF. Written as DNA, the CDR3 is TGTGCCAGCAGCTTAGATCAGGGCACTGAAGCTTTCTTT.